These 9 T cell receptor beta chains were sequenced from one sample in a study of blood T cell repertoires in COVID-19. Profiling relied on immunoSEQ multiplex PCR, and the TCRdb table lists in-frame clones only, not all of them. The profile shows about 160,000 clones, more than 65% of them singletons. Source material: PBMCs or T cells enriched from blood (not recorded which). These receptors all come from a middle-aged woman with acute COVID-19.

The chain couples TRBV30 to TRBJ1-4; 9 bases line up with TRBD1. The CDR3 loop spans 16 amino acids. From germline, CDR1 is GTSNPN and CDR2 SVGIG (reference sequence). J gave up 0 bases and V 3 bases, and 5 bases lay outside the gene matches. In DNA form, the CDR3 reads TGTGCCTGGAGCGCGGACAGGGGTGCAACTAATGAAAAACTGTTTTTT. Protein product: CAWSADRGATNEKLFF.

V usage is TRBV29-1 and J usage is TRBJ1-1, with 7 bases fitting TRBD1. V shed 8 bases and J 0 bases; nucleotides not matched to a gene: 9. CDR3 length: 14 amino acids. CDR1 is SQVTM, CDR2 ANQGSEA, per germline. CDR3 DNA: TGCAGCACCCAGATCGGGACAGTGAACACTGAAGCTTTCTTT. Amino acids: CSTQIGTVNTEAFF.

The gene calls are TRBV4-1 and TRBJ1-1; D might be TRBD1 (5 bases). This CDR3 has 17 amino acids. Trimming stripped 5 bases from V and 0 bases from J, with 19 bases between. CDR1 is MGHRA and CDR2 is YSYEKL in the germline V gene. This CDR3 reads CASSKTPGGTMNTEAFF. The CDR3 DNA sequence: TGCGCCAGCAGCAAGACCCCCGGCGGGACCATGAACACTGAAGCTTTCTTT.

The chain recombines TRBV10-1 with TRBJ2-1, with a weak D call TRBD2 (5 bases). This CDR3 has 17 amino acids. The V end lost 5 bases, the J end lost 7 bases, and 24 bases lay between the germline ends. The germline CDR1 and CDR2 sequences are WNHNN and SYGVQD (reference sequence). In DNA, the CDR3 is TGCGCCAGCAGTCCCGGGGAAGGGAGACCCTCGCGGAATGAGCAGTTCTTC. It yields the protein CASSPGEGRPSRNEQFF.

This clone was counted a few times. J is TRBJ1-1 and V is TRBV20-1; TRBD1 agrees at 7 bases. The CDR3 has 12 amino acids. V dropped 6 bases and J dropped 4; count of bases not matched to a gene: 5. Germline V gene sequence: CDR1 DFQATT, CDR2 SNEGSKA (reference sequence). The CDR3 coding sequence is TGCAGTGCCAGTTCAGGGGGCACTGAAGCTTTCTTT. Translating gives CSASSGGTEAFF.

The rearrangement uses TRBV6-5 and TRBJ1-6; D is unclear. The CDR3 is 15 amino acids. Per the germline V gene, CDR1 is MNHEY and CDR2 is SVGAGI. V gave up 2 bases and J gave up 7 bases, with 12 bases separating them. In DNA, the CDR3 is TGTGCCAGCAGTTACGACCACAGCAGGAATTCACCCCTCCACTTT. As protein: CASSYDHSRNSPLHF.

V and J are TRBV19 and TRBJ2-2; D not certain. Germline values: CDR1 LNHDA, CDR2 SQIVND (reference sequence). This CDR3 has 15 amino acids. Trimming took 2 bases from V and 1 from J, leaving 8 bases between them. The CDR3: CASSIKTVNTGELFF. As DNA, the CDR3 is TGTGCCAGTAGTATAAAAACAGTGAACACCGGGGAGCTGTTTTTT.

This chain uses TRBV7-9 with TRBJ1-2; D call uncertain. CDR3 length: 13 amino acids. V was cut by 0 bases and J by 6 bases, with 8 bases left in between. The V gene's germline CDR1 is SEHNR and CDR2 FQNEAQ (reference sequence). CDR3 coding DNA: TGTGCCAGCAGCTTAGCATCCGGGAATGGCTACACCTTC. Translated, it gives CASSLASGNGYTF.

This chain uses TRBV5-1 with TRBJ2-6; D remains ambiguous. Deletions cut 0 bases from V and 0 bases from J, with 7 bases between. Germline assignment: CDR1 SGHRS and CDR2 YFSETQ. This CDR3 has 16 residues. The CDR3: CASSLGGNSGANVLTF. CDR3 bases: TGCGCCAGCAGCTTGGGCGGTAACTCTGGGGCCAACGTCCTGACTTTC. Using reference TRBV5-1 and TRBJ2-6 for the parts outside the CDR3, the full variable domain is KAGVTQTPRYLIKTRGQQVTLSCSPISGHRSVSWYQQTPGQGLQFLFEYFSETQRNKGNFPGRFSGRQFSNSRSEMNVSTLELGDSALYLCASSLGGNSGANVLTFGAGSRLTVL.